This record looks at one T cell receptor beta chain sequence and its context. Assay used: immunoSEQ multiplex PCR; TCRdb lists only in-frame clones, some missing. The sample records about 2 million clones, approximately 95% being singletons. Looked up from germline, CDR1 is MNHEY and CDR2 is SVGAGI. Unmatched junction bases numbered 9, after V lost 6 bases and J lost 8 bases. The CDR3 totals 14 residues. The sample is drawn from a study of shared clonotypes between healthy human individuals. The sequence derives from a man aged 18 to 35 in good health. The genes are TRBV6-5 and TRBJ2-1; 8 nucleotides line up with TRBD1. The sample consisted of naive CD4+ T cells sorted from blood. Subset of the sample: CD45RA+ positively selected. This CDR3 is CASSRGQGGYEQFF. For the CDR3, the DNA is TGTGCCAGCAGCCGAGGACAGGGCGGATATGAGCAGTTCTTC.